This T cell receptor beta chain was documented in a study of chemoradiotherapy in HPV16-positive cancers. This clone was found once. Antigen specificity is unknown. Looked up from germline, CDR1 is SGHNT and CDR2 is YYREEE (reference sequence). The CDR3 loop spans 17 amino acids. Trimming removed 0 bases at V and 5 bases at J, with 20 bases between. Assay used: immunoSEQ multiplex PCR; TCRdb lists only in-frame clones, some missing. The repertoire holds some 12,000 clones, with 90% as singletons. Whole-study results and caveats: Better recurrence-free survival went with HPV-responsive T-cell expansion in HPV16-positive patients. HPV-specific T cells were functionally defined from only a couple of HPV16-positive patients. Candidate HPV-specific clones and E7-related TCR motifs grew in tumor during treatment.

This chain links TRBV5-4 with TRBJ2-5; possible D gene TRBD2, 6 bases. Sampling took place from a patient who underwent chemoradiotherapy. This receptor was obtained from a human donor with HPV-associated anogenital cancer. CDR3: CASSLEAGSAGRETQYF. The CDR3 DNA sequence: TGTGCCAGCAGCTTGGAGGCGGGGTCCGCAGGACGGGAGACCCAGTACTTC.